The 27 T cell receptor beta chains below come from one sample, sequenced in a study of CD8 T cells in ankylosing spondylitis. Study outcomes and limitations: Seemingly distinctive of ankylosing spondylitis blood was a TCR beta motif formed by eight highly homologous variants.

Antigens of these TCRs are unknown. TCRdb analysed the 5' RACE reads with MiXCR anew, one entry per CDR3 protein. The table shows 700,000 to 1,000,000 distinct CDR3 sequences, with approximately 12% occurring only once. Sequencing was carried out using blood, either unsorted or a sorted T cell fraction (not recorded which). These receptors were taken from a male donor with ankylosing spondylitis.

This clonotype was observed many times. The chain joins TRBV9 to TRBJ2-7; 12 bases are a match to TRBD1. V lost 4 bases and J lost 6; bases outside the gene matches: 5. This CDR3 region has 14 residues. The germline V gene has CDR1 SGDLS and CDR2 YYNGEE. CDR3 nucleotide sequence: TGTGCCAGCAGCTCCCGGGACAGGGGGCCCGAGCAGTACTTC. It translates to CASSSRDRGPEQYF. Full variable domain (remainder filled in from reference TRBV9 and TRBJ2-7): DSGVTQTPKHLITATGQRVTLRCSPRSGDLSVYWYQQSLDQGLQFLIQYYNGEERAKGNILERFSAQQFPDLHSELNLSSLELGDSALYFCASSSRDRGPEQYFGPGTRLTVT.

This clonotype was counted between two and nine times. The rearrangement joins TRBV5-1 to TRBJ1-6; no clear D gene. From germline, CDR1 is SGHRS and CDR2 YFSETQ. This CDR3 is 15 amino acids long. The V end lost 0 bases, the J end lost 6 bases, and 10 bases lay between the germline ends. The CDR3 nucleotides are TGCGCCAGCAGCTTGGACGAAGGACTTAATTCACCCCTCCACTTT. It translates to CASSLDEGLNSPLHF.

The chain uses TRBV20-1 and TRBJ1-2; 8 nucleotides line up with TRBD1. Trimming took 2 bases from V and 7 from J; bases not matched to a gene: 9. From germline, CDR1 is DFQATT and CDR2 SNEGSKA (reference sequence). This CDR3 spans 14 amino acids. The CDR3 DNA reads as TGCAGTGCTAGAAAGGATCAGGGGGCGCGTGGCTACACCTTC. It is translated as CSARKDQGARGYTF.

This clonotype was picked up a small number of times. DNA for the CDR3: TGCAGTGCTGGGGGAGGGGGCCGGGAGACCCAGTACTTC. As protein: CSAGGGGRETQYF. The chain links TRBV20-1 to TRBJ2-5; either TRBD1 or TRBD2 may supply D (7 bases each). V lost 5 bases, J lost 5 bases, and 15 bases lay in between. The CDR3 runs 13 residues. Germline values: CDR1 DFQATT, CDR2 SNEGSKA (reference sequence).

This clonotype was counted ten times or more. The CDR3 is CSASPTGRGSYGYTF. The CDR3 DNA sequence: TGCAGTGCTAGTCCGACAGGGAGAGGGAGCTATGGCTACACCTTC. The chain joins TRBV20-1 to TRBJ1-2; 7 bases are shared with TRBD1. The CDR3 covers 15 residues. V lost 3 bases to trimming and J lost 4 bases; unmatched junction nucleotides: 11. Per the germline V gene, CDR1 is DFQATT and CDR2 is SNEGSKA (reference sequence).

The chain carries TRBV6-2 or TRBV6-3 and TRBJ2-1, with a weak D call TRBD2 (6 bases). Trimming took off 2 bases at V and 7 bases at J, with 12 bases between the two ends. The CDR3 runs 14 residues. Germline CDR1 reads MNHEY; CDR2 reads SVGEGT. The CDR3 nucleotides read TGTGCCAGCAGTTACGGGGCGGGGCAGAATGAGCAGTTCTTC. Amino acid sequence: CASSYGAGQNEQFF.

The genes are TRBV6-2 or TRBV6-3 and TRBJ2-5; the match to TRBD2 covers 11 bases. Germline CDR1 reads MNHEY; CDR2 reads SVGEGT. The CDR3 sequence is 16 residues long. V lost 2 bases to trimming and J lost 5 bases; unmatched junction nucleotides: 7. CDR3 bases: TGTGCCAGCAGTTACGGTACTAGCGGGAGCTGGGAGACCCAGTACTTC. Amino acid sequence: CASSYGTSGSWETQYF.

This clonotype occurred many times. The chain uses TRBV4-3 and TRBJ1-2; D might be TRBD1 (6 bases). Per the germline V gene, CDR1 is LGHNA and CDR2 is YSLEER. The length of the CDR3 is 13 residues. V gave up 5 bases and J gave up 7 bases, with 14 bases separating them. The CDR3 loop reads CASSVQGFPGYTF. In nucleotides, the CDR3 is TGCGCCAGCAGCGTACAGGGTTTTCCTGGCTACACCTTC.

This chain uses TRBV6-6 with TRBJ2-7; no firm D call. Germline V gene data show CDR1 as MNHNY and CDR2 as SVGAGI (reference sequence). The CDR3 runs 11 residues. V shed 5 bases and J shed 6 bases, with 8 bases lying between them. Written as DNA, the CDR3 is TGTGCCAGCAGTATTCCGGGCGAGCAGTACTTC. Protein: CASSIPGEQYF.

The table lists this clonotype with a few counts. This chain links TRBV20-1 with TRBJ2-5; no firm D call. V dropped 5 bases and J dropped 4 bases, with 11 bases sitting between them. The CDR3 spans 12 residues. Germline V gene data show CDR1 as DFQATT and CDR2 as SNEGSKA (reference sequence). The CDR3 DNA reads as TGCAGTGCTGAGGAATTCCGAGAGACCCAGTACTTC. Translating gives CSAEEFRETQYF.

This clonotype was recorded at least ten times. The V call is TRBV29-1, the J call TRBJ2-3, with D uncertain. The V and J ends lost 8 bases and 7 bases respectively, with 10 bases between them. There are 10 residues in the CDR3. CDR1 and CDR2 from the germline V gene are SQVTM and ANQGSEA. This CDR3 reads CSSAQNTQYF. In DNA form, the CDR3 reads TGCAGCTCGGCTCAGAATACGCAGTATTTT.

This clonotype was observed a few times. The J gene is TRBJ2-3, the V gene TRBV24-1; unclear D gene. The CDR3 covers 16 residues. The V end lost 3 bases, the J end lost 2 bases, and 14 bases lay between the germline ends. CDR1 and CDR2 from the germline V gene are KGHDR and SFDVKD. This chain's CDR3 is CATSDARFLFTDTQYF. The CDR3 region has the DNA TGTGCCACCAGTGATGCCCGGTTTCTCTTCACAGATACGCAGTATTTT.

This clonotype has a handful of counts. This sequence joins TRBV6-6 and TRBJ2-7; D gene uncertain. The CDR3 runs to 11 residues. Between the trimmed V and J ends, which lost 7 bases and 1 base, there was a span of 5 bases. CDR1 and CDR2 (germline): MNHNY, SVGAGI (reference sequence). This CDR3 is CASTASYEQYF. DNA of the CDR3: TGTGCCAGCACAGCTTCCTACGAGCAGTACTTC.

The J gene is TRBJ1-4, the V gene TRBV6-1; unclear D gene. Trimming removed 7 bases from V and 0 bases from J, with 6 bases in between. In germline, CDR1 is MNHNS, CDR2 SASEGT. The CDR3 totals 13 residues. The CDR3 spells CASKRATNEKLFF. CDR3 nucleotide sequence: TGTGCCAGCAAACGAGCAACTAATGAAAAACTGTTTTTT.

V usage is TRBV5-1 and J usage is TRBJ2-7; D not resolved. Trimming shortened V by 7 bases and J by 1 base, and 12 bases separated the two germline ends. The CDR3 has 13 amino acids. Germline loops: CDR1 SGHRS, CDR2 YFSETQ. Here the CDR3 reads CASGEPSSYEQYF. In nucleotides, the CDR3 is TGCGCCAGCGGGGAACCTTCATCCTACGAGCAGTACTTC.

This clonotype was seen many times. The chain employs TRBV24-1 and TRBJ2-5; D might be TRBD2 (6 bases). Germline V gives CDR1 KGHDR, CDR2 SFDVKD. The length of the CDR3 is 13 residues. The V gene lost 6 bases and the J gene lost 7 bases, with 14 bases spanning the gap. The CDR3 sequence: CATSSVYGGTQYF. CDR3 DNA: TGTGCCACCAGTTCCGTCTACGGGGGGACCCAGTACTTC.

In its sample, this clonotype was seen many times. V gene TRBV5-1 combines with J gene TRBJ1-2; 10 nucleotides agree with TRBD1. Germline CDR1 is SGHRS and CDR2 is YFSETQ. Trimming took 3 bases from V and 8 from J; bases not matched to a gene: 4. CDR3 length: 13 amino acids. The CDR3 DNA follows: TGCGCCAGCAGCTCCGGGACAGGGGACGGCTACACCTTC. It codes for CASSSGTGDGYTF.

The gene calls are TRBV27 and TRBJ2-3, with 11 positions matching TRBD1. The CDR3 runs to 15 residues. Per the germline V gene, CDR1 is MNHEY and CDR2 is SMNVEV (reference sequence). The trim removed 4 bases at V and 5 bases at J, leaving 5 bases unmatched. DNA for the CDR3: TGTGCCAGCAGTTCGGGACAGGGGGGTCAAGATACGCAGTATTTT. Translating gives CASSSGQGGQDTQYF.

The chain recombines TRBV4-3 with TRBJ2-1; no definite D call. Between the trimmed V and J ends, which lost 0 bases and 8 bases, there was a span of 11 bases. The germline V gene has CDR1 LGHNA and CDR2 YSLEER. This CDR3 has 14 amino acids. The CDR3 region has the DNA TGCGCCAGCAGCCAAGAGTGGCGAGAGGATGAGCAGTTCTTC. Its protein product is CASSQEWREDEQFF.

This clonotype appeared a few times. The rearrangement links TRBV4-2 to TRBJ2-1, with D hard to call. Germline CDR1 and CDR2: LGHNA and YNFKEQ. V was cut by 1 base and J by 8 bases, with 12 bases left in between. The CDR3 runs 14 residues. Written as DNA, the CDR3 is TGTGCCAGCAGCCAAGTGGGCGTGGGTGATGAGCAGTTCTTC. It codes for CASSQVGVGDEQFF.

Many counts were recorded for this clonotype. The chain links TRBV20-1 to TRBJ2-1, with TRBD2 matching over 10 bases. In germline, CDR1 is DFQATT, CDR2 SNEGSKA (reference sequence). The CDR3 has 13 amino acids. CDR3 protein: CSGLAANYNEQFF. The CDR3, as DNA: TGCAGCGGACTAGCGGCCAACTACAATGAGCAGTTCTTC.

This clonotype was seen more than once but under ten times. The V call is TRBV12-3 or TRBV12-4, the J call TRBJ2-5; a possible D gene is TRBD2 (5 bases). Trimming removed 7 bases from V and 5 bases from J, with 14 bases in between. The CDR3 has 13 residues. DNA of the CDR3: TGTGCCAGCACATCGAGGGTTTGGGAGACCCAGTACTTC. Protein product: CASTSRVWETQYF.

This clonotype was detected a few times. The V and J genes are TRBV2 and TRBJ2-3, with D uncertain. This CDR3 has 14 amino acids. Germline values: CDR1 SNHLY, CDR2 FYNNEI. Trimming pared 5 bases from V and 6 bases from J, leaving 15 bases between. In DNA, the CDR3 is TGTGCCAGCAGTCCCCTCCTAGTTAAGGATACGCAGTATTTT. It specifies CASSPLLVKDTQYF.

A few counts support this clonotype. The gene calls are TRBV27 and TRBJ1-5; 8 bases map to TRBD1. The CDR3 spans 18 residues. The J segment lost 1 base and the V segment lost 3 bases, leaving 11 bases of the junction unmatched. CDR1 and CDR2 (germline): MNHEY, SMNVEV (reference sequence). The CDR3 is CASSLTRGPGASNQPQHF. CDR3 bases: TGTGCCAGCAGTTTGACCAGGGGGCCCGGTGCAAGCAATCAGCCCCAGCATTTT.

This clonotype turned up a few times. The gene calls are TRBV24-1 and TRBJ2-1; D not resolved. Germline V lookup: CDR1 KGHDR, CDR2 SFDVKD. The CDR3 loop spans 13 amino acids. Trimming pared 3 bases from V and 9 bases from J, leaving 11 bases between. The CDR3 nucleotides read TGTGCCACCAGTGATGGGGTACGTGGTGAGCAGTTCTTC. It codes for CATSDGVRGEQFF.

Concerning this clonotype itself: A single base separates this from a much larger clone, so it may be a read error. V usage is TRBV3-1 and J usage is TRBJ2-2; D call uncertain. Germline CDR1 LGHDT, CDR2 YNNKEL (reference sequence). The CDR3 has 10 residues. The V and J ends lost 9 bases and 7 bases respectively, with 6 bases between them. This CDR3 reads CARGFGELFF. The CDR3 coding sequence is TGTGCCAGAGGCTTCGGGGAGCTGTTTTTT.

This clonotype was detected many times. The chain couples TRBV20-1 to TRBJ2-7; 10 bases are a match to TRBD1. This CDR3 is built from 15 residues. Germline CDR1 DFQATT, CDR2 SNEGSKA (reference sequence). Germline trimming cut 3 bases from V and 3 bases from J; bases unmatched to any gene: 8. The CDR3 DNA is TGCAGTGCTAGTCCCTTACGGGACAGGGGCTACGAGCAGTACTTC. It is translated as CSASPLRDRGYEQYF.